This T cell receptor beta chain was identified in a study of blood T cell repertoires in COVID-19. V was trimmed by 1 base and J by 0 bases, leaving 24 bases between them. The CDR3 is made up of 20 amino acids. CDR1 is LNHNV and CDR2 is YYDKDF in the germline V gene (reference sequence). Per the study methods: Reference gene primer amplification gave nucleated cell count estimates. The table came from immunoSEQ multiplex PCR; TCRdb's copy has only in-frame clones and leaves some out. The D gene and trimming were derived from the DNA, and the V and J assignments and clone size from that table. The sample has 55,000 to 65,000 clones, around 87% seen once; the top ten hold under 8%.

The sequenced sample consisted of peripheral blood. The chain combines TRBV15 with TRBJ1-1, with D perhaps TRBD1 (5 bases). The source is a man in his sixties with active or convalescent COVID-19. In DNA form, the CDR3 reads TGTGCCACCAGCAGAGTCGGTGGATTTATAAGGGCAGGGATGAACACTGAAGCTTTCTTT. This encodes CATSRVGGFIRAGMNTEAFF.